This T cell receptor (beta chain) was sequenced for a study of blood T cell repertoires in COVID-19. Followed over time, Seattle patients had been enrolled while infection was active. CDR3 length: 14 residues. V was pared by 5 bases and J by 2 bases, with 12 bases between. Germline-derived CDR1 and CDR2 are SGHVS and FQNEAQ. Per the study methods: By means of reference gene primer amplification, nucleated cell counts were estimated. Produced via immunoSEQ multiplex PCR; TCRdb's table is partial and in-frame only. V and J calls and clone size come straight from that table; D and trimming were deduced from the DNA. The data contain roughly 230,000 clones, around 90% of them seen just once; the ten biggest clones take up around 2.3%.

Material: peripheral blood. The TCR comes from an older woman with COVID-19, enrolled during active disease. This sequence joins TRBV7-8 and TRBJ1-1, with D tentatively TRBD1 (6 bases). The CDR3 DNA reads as TGTGCCAGCAGCCAAAGGGGGGGTAACACTGAAGCTTTCTTT. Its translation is CASSQRGGNTEAFF.